The T cell receptor beta chain described here comes from a study of regulatory T cells in long-lasting Graves disease. Libraries of TCR beta came from iRepertoire HTBI primers plus Arm-PCR of CDR3 regions. TCRdb called the multiplex PCR reads again in MiXCR, with one record for every CDR3 protein. The sample includes some 350,000 distinct CDR3 sequences, about 17% of them seen just once. The V gene end was trimmed by 4 bases and the J gene end by 6 bases; junction bases not matched to a gene: 8. In germline, CDR1 is MDHEN, CDR2 SYDVKM. The CDR3 is 15 amino acids. Time point specified: newly diagnosed GD, antithyroid drugs for less than 3 months. With RNA extracted from PBMCs as input, the TCR library was made. The sample holds many counts of this clonotype. Separately, the same data were catalogued under a study of T cells in Graves' hyperthyroidism and ophthalmopathy.

J is TRBJ1-4 and V is TRBV28; TRBD1 matches at 7 bases. This receptor was obtained from a woman between 18 and 29 years old with Graves disease. The sequencing here drew on peripheral blood mononuclear cells (PBMCs), taken at new diagnosis, from a patient treated with antithyroid drugs. The chain's CDR3 is CASSYRGGLDEKLFF. For the CDR3, the DNA is TGTGCCAGCAGTTACAGGGGAGGGCTAGATGAAAAACTGTTTTTT.